This T cell receptor (beta chain) was sequenced in a study of OX40 agonist ivuxolimab in advanced cancers. CDR3 length equals 16 residues. Germline V gene data show CDR1 as SGHNT and CDR2 as YYREEE (reference sequence). V lost 0 bases, J lost 7 bases, and 7 bases stayed unmatched. On this clone itself: Its specificity is unknown.

General study points: Circulating CD4+ and CD8+ T cells showed clonal expansion by week 6 at 0.1 to 3.0 mg/kg. Low normalized T-cell clonal expansion was additionally recorded for some nonresponders.

The timepoints at which blood was sampled were baseline, cycle 4 day 1, and cycle 7 day 1. The repertoire was sequenced with immunoSEQ multiplex PCR; TCRdb's copy has only in-frame clones and lacks some. The sample consists of some 70,000 clones, over 75% of them appearing once. The V call is TRBV5-4, the J call TRBJ2-1; 10 positions match TRBD2. The receptor was isolated from an adult with an advanced solid tumor such as melanoma, head and neck, liver or kidney cancer. Source: CD4+ or CD8+ T cells sorted from blood, taken in a trial of the OX40 agonist ivuxolimab. The CDR3 DNA reads as TGTGCCAGCAGCTTGGCCCTAGCGGGGGCAGGGAATGAGCAGTTCTTC. Translated, it gives CASSLALAGAGNEQFF.